A single sample is the source of the 25 T cell receptor beta chains below, sequenced in a study of T cell changes during pregnancy in multiple sclerosis (dated by TCRdb to the late 2010s). Library generation was performed with the immunoSEQ multiplex PCR assay. As stored in TCRdb, this immuneACCESS dataset retains in-frame rearrangements with V and J assigned. A fraction of the clones does not appear; measured against another copy, unresolved V genes explain less than half of the discrepancy, and the remainder lacks a known reason. This sample has about 64,000 clones in its table, and roughly 92% of those were observed once. The leading ten clones occupy about 1.5% of the sample. Sequenced here: peripheral blood, sampled in the second trimester of pregnancy. The receptors originated from a female donor with multiple sclerosis, enrolled in a pregnancy study.

The chain combines TRBV6-5 with TRBJ1-5; D gene ambiguous. Between the trimmed V and J ends, which lost 4 bases and 3 bases, there was a span of 7 bases. CDR1 and CDR2 (germline): MNHEY, SVGAGI. The CDR3 runs to 13 residues. The CDR3 nucleotides are TGTGCCAGCAGTTTAAACTACAATCAGCCCCAGCATTTT. This encodes CASSLNYNQPQHF.

The gene calls are TRBV6-5 and TRBJ1-2; tentative D call: TRBD1 (5 bases). The ends were cut back, 4 bases at V and 6 bases at J, with 9 bases in the middle. The CDR3 covers 12 residues. CDR1 and CDR2 (germline): MNHEY, SVGAGI. DNA of the CDR3: TGTGCCAGCAGTTTCGGGGGGGATGGCTACACCTTC. This encodes CASSFGGDGYTF.

CDR3: CASSSRLAGPYNEQFF. The DNA for the CDR3 is TGTGCCAGCAGCTCGCGACTAGCAGGCCCCTACAATGAGCAGTTCTTC. The chain carries TRBV9 and TRBJ2-1, with 7 bases lining up with TRBD2. The V and J ends lost 4 bases and 2 bases, in that order; junction bases with no gene match: 9. This CDR3 comprises 16 residues. CDR1 and CDR2 (germline): SGDLS, YYNGEE.

The J gene is TRBJ2-7, the V gene TRBV19, with D hard to call. The CDR3 length is 15 residues. V lost 1 base and J 2 bases, leaving 12 bases between the germline ends. CDR1 LNHDA and CDR2 SQIVND come from the germline V gene (reference sequence). The CDR3 region is CASSIGGGEPYEQYF. Written as DNA, the CDR3 is TGTGCCAGTAGTATAGGCGGCGGCGAACCCTACGAGCAGTACTTC.

This clone has only one observation. V gene TRBV27 combines with J gene TRBJ2-5; 11 bases agree with TRBD2. After removal of 0 bases from V and 5 bases from J, the junction contained 17 bases not matched to a gene. The germline CDR1 and CDR2 sequences are MNHEY and SMNVEV (reference sequence). The CDR3 is 20 residues long. As DNA, the CDR3 is TGTGCCAGCAGTTTATCGATCGGTGGGGGTAGCGGGAGGGTCCGGGAGACCCAGTACTTC. Encoded protein: CASSLSIGGGSGRVRETQYF.

The chain couples TRBV6-1 to TRBJ1-3; D might be TRBD1 (5 bases). CDR3 length equals 15 residues. The V end lost 1 base, the J end lost 4 bases, and 11 bases lay between the germline ends. The V gene's germline CDR1 is MNHNS and CDR2 SASEGT. CDR3: CASSEVSGPGNTIYF. CDR3 nucleotides: TGTGCCAGCAGTGAAGTTTCAGGGCCCGGAAACACCATATATTTT.

This clone was recorded only once. The chain joins TRBV29-1 to TRBJ2-2, with a weak D call TRBD1 (6 bases). CDR1 is SQVTM, CDR2 ANQGSEA, per germline. Between the trimmed V and J ends, which lost 5 bases and 5 bases, there was a span of 15 bases. There are 14 residues in the CDR3. This CDR3 is CSVNEQGGTGELFF. The CDR3 DNA follows: TGCAGCGTTAATGAACAGGGTGGAACCGGGGAGCTGTTTTTT.

The chain links TRBV18 to TRBJ1-2; D is undetermined. This CDR3 has 15 residues. Trimming shortened V by 2 bases and J by 0 bases, and 10 bases separated the two germline ends. Germline V gene sequence: CDR1 KGHSH, CDR2 LQKENI. DNA for the CDR3: TGTGCCAGCTCACCAGGTCCGGGGACTAACTATGGCTACACCTTC. Translation gives CASSPGPGTNYGYTF. The variable domain in full, with the rest retrieved from reference TRBV18 and TRBJ1-2, is NAGVMQNPRHLVRRRGQEARLRCSPMKGHSHVYWYRQLPEEGLKFMVYLQKENIIDESGMPKERFSAEFPKEGPSILRIQQVVRGDSAAYFCASSPGPGTNYGYTFGSGTRLTVV.

J is TRBJ2-1 and V is TRBV27; a possible D gene is TRBD1 (6 bases). CDR3 length equals 18 residues. Germline V gives CDR1 MNHEY, CDR2 SMNVEV (reference sequence). With 3 bases removed from V and 10 bases from J, the gap between germline ends came to 28 bases. The CDR3 loop is CASSFPPSQGRAFTEQFF. The DNA of the CDR3 is TGTGCCAGCAGTTTCCCCCCCTCACAGGGACGGGCCTTTACCGAGCAGTTCTTC.

The rearrangement joins TRBV5-6 to TRBJ2-3; no firm D call. Trimming cost V 2 bases and J 1 base, with 14 bases left between them. The germline V gene encodes CDR1 SGHDT and CDR2 YYEEEE. CDR3 size: 16 residues. The CDR3 reads CASSFTKGDGTDTQYF. The CDR3 bases are TGTGCCAGCAGCTTTACTAAAGGCGACGGCACAGATACGCAGTATTTT.

The chain has TRBV5-4 and TRBJ2-1; 7 bases line up with TRBD2. The germline gives CDR1 SGHNT, CDR2 YYREEE (reference sequence). The CDR3 runs 18 residues. Trimming cost V 6 bases and J 1 base; bases outside gene matches: 16. The CDR3 coding sequence is TGTGCCAGCACCCGGCGGTCTAGCGGTCCCCTTTCCTACAATGAGCAGTTCTTC. Encoded protein: CASTRRSSGPLSYNEQFF.

The CDR3 here is CASSYRLAGDVEQFF. In DNA, the CDR3 is TGTGCCAGCAGCTACAGACTAGCGGGAGATGTTGAGCAGTTCTTC. The V and J genes are TRBV11-2 and TRBJ2-1; TRBD2 aligns across 12 bases. The CDR3 contains 15 residues. The trim removed 4 bases at V and 9 bases at J, leaving 7 bases unmatched. In germline, CDR1 is SGHAT, CDR2 FQNNGV.

The J gene is TRBJ2-1, the V gene TRBV9; 8 bases map to TRBD2. This CDR3 region has 14 residues. J was trimmed by 6 bases and V by 2 bases; bases with no gene match: 4. Per germline, CDR1 SGDLS and CDR2 YYNGEE. The CDR3 DNA follows: TGTGCCAGCAGCGTTGGCGGGAGGATCAATGAGCAGTTCTTC. This translates into CASSVGGRINEQFF.

The rearrangement links TRBV19 to TRBJ1-5; D gene uncertain. Germline V gene data show CDR1 as LNHDA and CDR2 as SQIVND (reference sequence). The CDR3 runs 13 residues. The V end lost 5 bases, the J end lost 3 bases, and 8 bases lay between the germline ends. Here the CDR3 reads CASSSQNNQPQHF. In nucleotides, the CDR3 is TGTGCCAGTAGTTCTCAGAACAATCAGCCCCAGCATTTT.

The genes are TRBV30 and TRBJ1-3; D gene ambiguous. V was clipped by 4 bases and J by 2 bases, with 9 bases between them. The CDR3 runs to 13 residues. The germline V gene has CDR1 GTSNPN and CDR2 SVGIG (reference sequence). CDR3 residues: CAWTRGTGNTIYF. The CDR3 nucleotides are TGTGCCTGGACTCGAGGGACTGGAAACACCATATATTTT. Filled out from reference TRBV30 and TRBJ1-3, the complete variable domain reads SQTIHQWPATLVQPVGSPLSLECTVEGTSNPNLYWYRQAAGRGLQLLFYSVGIGQISSEVPQNLSASRPQDRQFILSSKKLLLSDSGFYLCAWTRGTGNTIYFGEGSWLTVV.

The chain uses TRBV19 and TRBJ1-4; D unresolved. In germline, CDR1 is LNHDA, CDR2 SQIVND (reference sequence). There are 11 residues in the CDR3. Trimming left V 4 bases short and J 7 bases short, with 4 bases between. The CDR3 sequence: CASSNSEKLFF. The DNA for the CDR3 is TGTGCCAGTAGTAATAGTGAAAAACTGTTTTTT.

The J gene is TRBJ2-7, the V gene TRBV6-1; TRBD1 matches 8 bases. CDR1 MNHNS and CDR2 SASEGT come from the germline V gene. The CDR3 contains 14 residues. V trimming: 4 bases; J trimming: 4 bases; junction bases outside the gene matches: 6. The CDR3 loop is CASSGQGAWYEQYF. CDR3 nucleotide sequence: TGTGCCAGCAGTGGGCAGGGGGCATGGTACGAGCAGTACTTC.

The rearrangement links TRBV5-1 to TRBJ2-3; D not certain. The germline V gene has CDR1 SGHRS and CDR2 YFSETQ. V was shortened by 0 bases and J by 2 bases, with 13 bases between the two germline ends. This CDR3 is 16 amino acids long. CDR3 DNA: TGCGCCAGCAGCTTGGGACTCCTTACCAACACAGATACGCAGTATTTT. Protein sequence: CASSLGLLTNTDTQYF.

The rearrangement joins TRBV10-3 to TRBJ2-5; TRBD1 matches 7 bases. V gave up 0 bases and J gave up 2 bases; unmatched junction bases: 3. The germline V gene has CDR1 ENHRY and CDR2 SYGVKD. This CDR3 is 15 amino acids long. The CDR3, as DNA: TGTGCCATCAGTGAGTCAGGACAGGCTCAAGAGACCCAGTACTTC. Its protein is CAISESGQAQETQYF.

The chain carries TRBV10-1 and TRBJ2-1; 8 bases are a match to TRBD1. CDR3 length equals 15 residues. V shed 4 bases, J shed 6 bases, and the junction held 8 bases outside the gene matches. The germline V gene encodes CDR1 WNHNN and CDR2 SYGVQD (reference sequence). CDR3 sequence reads: CASSAPGGAGNEQFF. CDR3 nucleotide sequence: TGCGCCAGCAGTGCCCCAGGGGGCGCGGGCAATGAGCAGTTCTTC.

CDR3 DNA sequence: TGTGCCAGCAGCTCAGCCTACGGACTACAGCAGTACTTC. Translated: CASSSAYGLQQYF. V gene TRBV11-1 combines with J gene TRBJ2-7, with D perhaps matching TRBD2 (6 bases). Germline V gives CDR1 SGHAT, CDR2 FQDESV (reference sequence). Trimming cost V 4 bases and J 8 bases, with 15 bases left between them. The CDR3 covers 13 residues.

The chain uses TRBV11-2 and TRBJ2-5, with 7 bases that match TRBD2. The CDR3 loop spans 15 amino acids. Trimming took 1 base from V and 9 from J; bases not matched to a gene: 11. Germline-derived CDR1 and CDR2 are SGHAT and FQNNGV. Written as DNA, the CDR3 is TGTGCCAGCAGCTTAGGGACCACCCCAGGGAGGGCCCAGTACTTC. Protein sequence: CASSLGTTPGRAQYF.

V usage is TRBV5-4 and J usage is TRBJ2-7; D not resolved. V dropped 3 bases and J dropped 6 bases, with 19 bases sitting between them. The germline V gene encodes CDR1 SGHNT and CDR2 YYREEE (reference sequence). CDR3 length: 15 amino acids. DNA of the CDR3: TGTGCCAGCAGCTCCGCCGCTGCGAATCCTCGCGAGCAGTACTTC. This encodes CASSSAAANPREQYF.

The chain carries TRBV7-8 and TRBJ2-1, with 7 bases that match TRBD2. V shed 0 bases and J 5 bases; nucleotides not matched to a gene: 7. Germline CDR1 is SGHVS and CDR2 is FQNEAQ. This CDR3 has 16 amino acids. CDR3 sequence (DNA): TGTGCCAGCAGCTTAGCAGGCGGGACTAACAACAATGAGCAGTTCTTC. This translates into CASSLAGGTNNNEQFF.

The chain recombines TRBV4-2 with TRBJ1-5, with unresolved D. The CDR3 is 16 amino acids. CDR1 and CDR2 from the germline V gene are LGHNA and YNFKEQ. V lost 1 base and J lost 1, with 11 bases in between. As DNA, the CDR3 is TGTGCCAGCAGCCAAGGGGTAGACTCGAGCAATCAGCCCCAGCATTTT. This encodes CASSQGVDSSNQPQHF.